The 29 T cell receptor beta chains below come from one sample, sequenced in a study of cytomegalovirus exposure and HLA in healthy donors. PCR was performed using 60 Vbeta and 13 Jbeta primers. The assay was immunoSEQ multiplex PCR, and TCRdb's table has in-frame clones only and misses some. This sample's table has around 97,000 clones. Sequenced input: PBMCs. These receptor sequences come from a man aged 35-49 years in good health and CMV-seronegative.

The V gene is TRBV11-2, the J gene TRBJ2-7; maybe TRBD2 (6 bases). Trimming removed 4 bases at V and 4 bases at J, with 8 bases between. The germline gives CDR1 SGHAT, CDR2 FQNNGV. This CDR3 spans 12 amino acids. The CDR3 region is CASSSRGYEQYF. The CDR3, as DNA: TGTGCCAGCAGCTCCCGGGGGTACGAGCAGTACTTC.

CDR3 protein: CASSHPQGQFNQPQHF. The CDR3 region has the DNA TGCGCCAGCAGCCACCCGCAGGGTCAGTTCAATCAGCCCCAGCATTTT. The rearrangement links TRBV4-1 to TRBJ1-5; tentatively, D is TRBD1 (5 bases). The V and J ends lost 3 bases and 3 bases respectively, with 15 bases between them. The germline CDR1 and CDR2 sequences are MGHRA and YSYEKL. The CDR3 extends over 16 amino acids.

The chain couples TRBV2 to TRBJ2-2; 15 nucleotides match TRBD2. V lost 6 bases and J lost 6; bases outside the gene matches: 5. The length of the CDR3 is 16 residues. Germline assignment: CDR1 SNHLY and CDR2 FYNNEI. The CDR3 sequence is CASRNGLAGGPGELFF. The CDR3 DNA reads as TGTGCCAGCAGAAACGGACTAGCGGGAGGGCCCGGGGAGCTGTTTTTT. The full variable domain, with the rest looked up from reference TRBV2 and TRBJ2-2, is EPEVTQTPSHQVTQMGQEVILRCVPISNHLYFYWYRQILGQKVEFLVSFYNNEISEKSEIFDDQFSVERPDGSNFTLKIRSTKLEDSAMYFCASRNGLAGGPGELFFGEGSRLTVL.

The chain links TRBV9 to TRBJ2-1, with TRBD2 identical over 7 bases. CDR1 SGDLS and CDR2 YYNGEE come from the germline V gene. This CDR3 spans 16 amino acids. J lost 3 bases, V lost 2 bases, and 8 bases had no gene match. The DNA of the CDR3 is TGTGCCAGCAGCGTGGAAGAGGCTAGCGGCTACAATGAGCAGTTCTTC. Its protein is CASSVEEASGYNEQFF.

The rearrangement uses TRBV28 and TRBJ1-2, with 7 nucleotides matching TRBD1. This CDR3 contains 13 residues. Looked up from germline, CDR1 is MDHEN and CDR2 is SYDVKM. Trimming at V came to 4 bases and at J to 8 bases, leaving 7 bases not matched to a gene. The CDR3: CASSSGEGGGYTF. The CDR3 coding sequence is TGTGCCAGCAGTTCCGGTGAAGGGGGCGGCTACACCTTC.

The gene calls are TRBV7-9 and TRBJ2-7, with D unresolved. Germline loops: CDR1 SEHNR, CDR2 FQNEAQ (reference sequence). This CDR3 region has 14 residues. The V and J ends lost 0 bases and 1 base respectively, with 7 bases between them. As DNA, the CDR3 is TGTGCCAGCAGCTTAGCGGCGGTATCCTACGAGCAGTACTTC. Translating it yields CASSLAAVSYEQYF.

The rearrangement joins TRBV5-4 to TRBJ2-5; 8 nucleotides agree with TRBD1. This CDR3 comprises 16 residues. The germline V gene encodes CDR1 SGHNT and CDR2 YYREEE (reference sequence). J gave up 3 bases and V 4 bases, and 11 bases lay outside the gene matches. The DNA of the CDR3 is TGTGCCAGCAGCCCAAGGACAGGGAGGAATGAAGAGACCCAGTACTTC. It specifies CASSPRTGRNEETQYF.

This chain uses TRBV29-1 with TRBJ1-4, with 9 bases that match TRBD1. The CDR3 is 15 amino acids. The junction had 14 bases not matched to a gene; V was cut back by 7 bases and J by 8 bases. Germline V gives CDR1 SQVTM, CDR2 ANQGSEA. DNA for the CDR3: TGCAGCGCGAACAAACCGGGACAGGGTCCCGAAAAACTGTTTTTT. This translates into CSANKPGQGPEKLFF. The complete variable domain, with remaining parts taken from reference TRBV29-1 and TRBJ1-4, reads SAVISQKPSRDICQRGTSLTIQCQVDSQVTMMFWYRQQPGQSLTLIATANQGSEATYESGFVIDKFPISRPNLTFSTLTVSNMSPEDSSIYLCSANKPGQGPEKLFFGSGTQLSVL.

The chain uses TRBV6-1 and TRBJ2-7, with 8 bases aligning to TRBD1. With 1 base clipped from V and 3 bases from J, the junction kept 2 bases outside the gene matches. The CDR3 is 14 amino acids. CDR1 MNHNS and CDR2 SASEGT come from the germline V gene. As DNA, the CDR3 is TGTGCCAGCAGTGAAGGACAGGGGTTCTACGAGCAGTACTTC. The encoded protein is CASSEGQGFYEQYF.

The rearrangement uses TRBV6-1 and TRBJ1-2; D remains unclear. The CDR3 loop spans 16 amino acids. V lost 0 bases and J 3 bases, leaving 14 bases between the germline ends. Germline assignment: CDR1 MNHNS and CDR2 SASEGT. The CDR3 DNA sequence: TGTGCCAGCAGTGAAGCCCACAGCCTCCTTGACTATGGCTACACCTTC. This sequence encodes CASSEAHSLLDYGYTF.

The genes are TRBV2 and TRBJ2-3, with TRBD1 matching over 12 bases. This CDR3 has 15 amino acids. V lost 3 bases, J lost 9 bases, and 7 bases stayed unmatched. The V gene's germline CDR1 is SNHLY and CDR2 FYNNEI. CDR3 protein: CASSDGGQGAETQYF. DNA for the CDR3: TGTGCCAGCAGTGACGGGGGACAGGGGGCGGAGACGCAGTATTTT.

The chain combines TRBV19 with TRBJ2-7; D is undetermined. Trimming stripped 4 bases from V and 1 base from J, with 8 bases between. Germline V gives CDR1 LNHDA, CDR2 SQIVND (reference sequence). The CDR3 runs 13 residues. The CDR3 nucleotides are TGTGCCAGTAGTACGGTTGAATCCTACGAGCAGTACTTC. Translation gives CASSTVESYEQYF.

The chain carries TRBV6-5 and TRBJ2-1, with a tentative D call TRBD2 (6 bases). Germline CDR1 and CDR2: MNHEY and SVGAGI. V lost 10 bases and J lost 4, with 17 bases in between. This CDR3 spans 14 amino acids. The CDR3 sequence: CATRFPSEYNEQFF. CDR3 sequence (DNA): TGTGCCACCAGGTTTCCTAGCGAATACAATGAGCAGTTCTTC.

For the CDR3, the DNA is TGTGCCTGGAATCAAAACTCCTACGAGCAGTACTTC. It is translated as CAWNQNSYEQYF. The chain has TRBV30 and TRBJ2-7; no clear D. This CDR3 has 12 amino acids. Germline V CDR1 and CDR2: GTSNPN, SVGIG (reference sequence). Trimming left V 4 bases short and J 0 bases short, with 7 bases between. Using reference TRBV30 and TRBJ2-7 for the parts outside the CDR3, the full variable domain is SQTIHQWPATLVQPVGSPLSLECTVEGTSNPNLYWYRQAAGRGLQLLFYSVGIGQISSEVPQNLSASRPQDRQFILSSKKLLLSDSGFYLCAWNQNSYEQYFGPGTRLTVT.

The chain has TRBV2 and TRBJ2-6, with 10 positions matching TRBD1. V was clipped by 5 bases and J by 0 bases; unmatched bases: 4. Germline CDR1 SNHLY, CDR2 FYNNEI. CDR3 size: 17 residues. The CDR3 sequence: CASSPGTGVSGANVLTF. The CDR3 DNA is TGTGCCAGCAGTCCCGGGACAGGGGTCTCTGGGGCCAACGTCCTGACTTTC.

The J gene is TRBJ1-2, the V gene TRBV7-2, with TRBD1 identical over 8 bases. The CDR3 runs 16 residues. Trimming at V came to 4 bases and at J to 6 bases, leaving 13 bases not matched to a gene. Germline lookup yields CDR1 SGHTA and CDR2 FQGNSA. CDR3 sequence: CASSSRGREPNDGYTF. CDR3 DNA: TGTGCCAGCAGCTCCAGGGGGCGCGAACCCAACGATGGCTACACCTTC.

CDR3 residues: CASSIGFRVGTEAFF. For the CDR3, the DNA is TGTGCCAGCAGCATCGGTTTCAGGGTGGGCACTGAAGCTTTCTTT. This chain connects TRBV5-4 to TRBJ1-1; D perhaps matches TRBD1 (5 bases). CDR3 size: 15 residues. Germline V gene sequence: CDR1 SGHNT, CDR2 YYREEE (reference sequence). The V end lost 4 bases, the J end lost 4 bases, and 17 bases lay between the germline ends.

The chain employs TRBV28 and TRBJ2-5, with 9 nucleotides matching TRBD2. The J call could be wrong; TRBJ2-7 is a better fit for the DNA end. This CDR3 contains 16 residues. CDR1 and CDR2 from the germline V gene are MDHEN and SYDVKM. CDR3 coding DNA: TGTGCCAGCAGTTTATCTCTAGCGGGACCCTCCTACGAGCAGTACTTC. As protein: CASSLSLAGPSYEQYF.

CDR3 sequence (DNA): TGTGCCAGCAGCCCGAGGGGAGGGACCTATGATGGCTACACCTTC. Amino acid sequence: CASSPRGGTYDGYTF. The gene calls are TRBV5-4 and TRBJ1-2, with D possibly TRBD1 on 5 matching bases. The CDR3 has 15 amino acids. From germline, CDR1 is SGHNT and CDR2 YYREEE (reference sequence). V lost 4 bases and J 6 bases, leaving 19 bases between the germline ends.

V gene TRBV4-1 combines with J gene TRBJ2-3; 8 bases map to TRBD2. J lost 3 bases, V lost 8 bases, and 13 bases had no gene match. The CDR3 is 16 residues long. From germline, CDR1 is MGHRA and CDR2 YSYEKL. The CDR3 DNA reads TGCGCCAGCGAAGCGGGAGTTAATTTTATGACAGATACGCAGTATTTT. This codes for CASEAGVNFMTDTQYF.

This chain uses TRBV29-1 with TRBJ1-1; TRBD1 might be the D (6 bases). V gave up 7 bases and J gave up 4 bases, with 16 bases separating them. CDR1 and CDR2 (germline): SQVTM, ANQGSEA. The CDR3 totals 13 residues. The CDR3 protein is CSGGRGGSTEAFF. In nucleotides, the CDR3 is TGCAGCGGGGGCAGGGGCGGAAGCACTGAAGCTTTCTTT.

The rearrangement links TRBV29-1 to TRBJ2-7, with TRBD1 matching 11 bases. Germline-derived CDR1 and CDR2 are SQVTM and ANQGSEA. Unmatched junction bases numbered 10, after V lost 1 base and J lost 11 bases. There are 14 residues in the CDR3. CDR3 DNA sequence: TGCAGCGTTGAAGTGGAGGACAGGGGGCTCAGGAAGTACTTC. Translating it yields CSVEVEDRGLRKYF.

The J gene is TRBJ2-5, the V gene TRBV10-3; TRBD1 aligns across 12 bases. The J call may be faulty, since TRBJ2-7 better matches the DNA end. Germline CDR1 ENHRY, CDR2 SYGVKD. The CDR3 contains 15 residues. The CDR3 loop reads CAIKGQGAGGYEQYF. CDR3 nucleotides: TGTGCCATCAAGGGACAGGGGGCCGGTGGCTACGAGCAGTACTTC.

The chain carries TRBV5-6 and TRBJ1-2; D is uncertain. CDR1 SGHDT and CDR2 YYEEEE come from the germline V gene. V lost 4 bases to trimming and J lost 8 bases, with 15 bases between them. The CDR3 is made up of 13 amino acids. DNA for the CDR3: TGTGCCAGCAGCCGTACTACCCCCGGGGGCTACACCTTC. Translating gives CASSRTTPGGYTF.

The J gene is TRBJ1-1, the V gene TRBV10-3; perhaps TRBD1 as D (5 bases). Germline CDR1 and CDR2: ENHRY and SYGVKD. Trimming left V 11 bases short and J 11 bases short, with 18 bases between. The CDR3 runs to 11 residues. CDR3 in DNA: TGTGCCGCAGGGCGAAACGGAGGGGCTTTCTTT. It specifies CAAGRNGGAFF.

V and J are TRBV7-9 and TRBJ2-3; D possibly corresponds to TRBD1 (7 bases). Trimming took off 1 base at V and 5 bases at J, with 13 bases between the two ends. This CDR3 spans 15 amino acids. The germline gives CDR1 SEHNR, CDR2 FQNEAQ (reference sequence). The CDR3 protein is CASSLGRGREDTQYF. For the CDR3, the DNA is TGTGCCAGCAGCTTAGGGAGGGGGCGAGAAGATACGCAGTATTTT. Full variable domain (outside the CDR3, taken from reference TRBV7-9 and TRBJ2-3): DTGVSQNPRHKITKRGQNVTFRCDPISEHNRLYWYRQTLGQGPEFLTYFQNEAQLEKSRLLSDRFSAERPKGSFSTLEIQRTEQGDSAMYLCASSLGRGREDTQYFGPGTRLTVL.

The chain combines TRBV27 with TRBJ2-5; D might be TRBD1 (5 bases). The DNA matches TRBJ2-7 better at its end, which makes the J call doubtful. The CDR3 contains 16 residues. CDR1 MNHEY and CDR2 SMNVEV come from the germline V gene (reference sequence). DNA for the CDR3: TGTGCCAGCAGATTAGGCAGGGTATCGGGCTCCTACGAGCAGTACTTC. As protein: CASRLGRVSGSYEQYF.

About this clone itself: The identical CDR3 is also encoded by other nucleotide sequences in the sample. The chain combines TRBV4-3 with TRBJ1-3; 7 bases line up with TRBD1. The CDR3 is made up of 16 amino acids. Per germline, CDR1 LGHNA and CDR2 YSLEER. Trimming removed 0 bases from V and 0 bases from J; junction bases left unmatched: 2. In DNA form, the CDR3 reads TGCGCCAGCAGCCAAGATGCAGGGGGCTCTGGAAACACCATATATTTT. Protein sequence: CASSQDAGGSGNTIYF.

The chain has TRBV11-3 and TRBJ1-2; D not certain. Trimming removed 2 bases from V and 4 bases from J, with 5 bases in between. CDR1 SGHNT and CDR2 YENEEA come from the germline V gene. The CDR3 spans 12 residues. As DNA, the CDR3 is TGTGCCAGCAGCTTATCCGGCTATGGCTACACCTTC. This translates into CASSLSGYGYTF.